The clone carrying this T cell receptor beta chain was detected only a few times. The antigen remains undetermined. One entry per CDR3 protein, called by TCRdb with MiXCR from the RT-PCR reads. The data contain about 800,000 distinct CDR3 sequences, over 20% of them singletons. These data originate in a study of response to subunit inactivated influenza vaccine. Whole-study results and caveats: The authors offered the suggestion that each seasonal influenza vaccination recruits few new T cells.

This CDR3 is 15 amino acids long. V dropped 7 bases and J dropped 4 bases, with 16 bases sitting between them. In germline, CDR1 is MNHNS, CDR2 SASEGT. The receptor was derived from a man aged 50 to 59 who received an inactivated influenza vaccine. The chain joins TRBV6-1 to TRBJ1-4; D unresolved. Sequenced here: PBMCs from blood, sampled roughly 5 days after vaccination. CDR3: CASTPMGRLNEKLFF. The CDR3 nucleotides read TGTGCCAGCACCCCCATGGGGAGGCTTAATGAAAAACTGTTTTTT.